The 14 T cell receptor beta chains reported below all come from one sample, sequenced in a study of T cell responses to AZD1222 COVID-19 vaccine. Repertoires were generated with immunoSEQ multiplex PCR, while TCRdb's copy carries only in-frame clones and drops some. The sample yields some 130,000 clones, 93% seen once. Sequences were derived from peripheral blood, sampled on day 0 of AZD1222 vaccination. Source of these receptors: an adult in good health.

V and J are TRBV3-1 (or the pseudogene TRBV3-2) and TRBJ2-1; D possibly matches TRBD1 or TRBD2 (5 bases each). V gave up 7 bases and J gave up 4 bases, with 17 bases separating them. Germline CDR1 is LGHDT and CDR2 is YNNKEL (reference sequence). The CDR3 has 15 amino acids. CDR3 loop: CASTHRDPRYNEQFF. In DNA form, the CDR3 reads TGTGCCAGCACCCACCGGGACCCTCGGTACAATGAGCAGTTCTTC.

The CDR3 loop reads CAISLGQNTEAFF. CDR3 sequence (DNA): TGTGCCATCAGCCTAGGACAGAACACTGAAGCTTTCTTT. J is TRBJ1-1 and V is TRBV10-3; tentative D call: TRBD1 (5 bases). V was clipped by 6 bases and J by 1 base, with 9 bases between them. The CDR3 consists of 13 residues. Germline V gives CDR1 ENHRY, CDR2 SYGVKD.

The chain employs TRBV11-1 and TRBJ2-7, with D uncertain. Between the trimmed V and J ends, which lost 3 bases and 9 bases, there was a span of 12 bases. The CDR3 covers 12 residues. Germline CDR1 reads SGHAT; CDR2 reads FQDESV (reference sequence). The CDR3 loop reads CASSLINGWQYF. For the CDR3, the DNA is TGTGCCAGCAGCTTGATTAATGGTTGGCAGTACTTC.

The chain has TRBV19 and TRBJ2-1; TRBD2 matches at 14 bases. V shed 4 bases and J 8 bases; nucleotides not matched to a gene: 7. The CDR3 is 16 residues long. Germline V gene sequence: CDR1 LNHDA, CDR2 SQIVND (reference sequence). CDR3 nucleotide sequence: TGTGCCAGTAGTACTGGACTAGCGGGAGGTATGGATGAGCAGTTCTTC. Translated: CASSTGLAGGMDEQFF.

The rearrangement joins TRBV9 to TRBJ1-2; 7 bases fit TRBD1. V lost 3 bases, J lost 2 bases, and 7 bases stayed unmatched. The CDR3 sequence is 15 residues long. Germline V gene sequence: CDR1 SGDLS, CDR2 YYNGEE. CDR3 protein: CASSEIPQGNYGYTF. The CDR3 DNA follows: TGTGCCAGCAGCGAGATTCCACAGGGGAACTATGGCTACACCTTC.

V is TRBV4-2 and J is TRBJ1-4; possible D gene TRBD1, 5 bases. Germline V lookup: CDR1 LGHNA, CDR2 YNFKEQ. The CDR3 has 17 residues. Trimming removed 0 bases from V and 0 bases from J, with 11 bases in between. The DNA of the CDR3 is TGTGCCAGCAGCCAAGATGCGGGGCCAGCAACTAATGAAAAACTGTTTTTT. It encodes CASSQDAGPATNEKLFF.

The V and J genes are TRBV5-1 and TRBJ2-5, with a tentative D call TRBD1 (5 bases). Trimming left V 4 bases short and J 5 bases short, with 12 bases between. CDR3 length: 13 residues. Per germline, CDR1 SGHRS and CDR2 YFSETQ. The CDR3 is CASSTQVAETQYF. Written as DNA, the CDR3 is TGCGCCAGCAGCACACAGGTCGCTGAGACCCAGTACTTC.

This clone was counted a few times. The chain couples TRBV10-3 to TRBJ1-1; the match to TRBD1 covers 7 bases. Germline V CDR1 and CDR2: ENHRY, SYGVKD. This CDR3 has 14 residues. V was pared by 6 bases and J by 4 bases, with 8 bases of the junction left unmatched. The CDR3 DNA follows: TGTGCCATCAGAGACCCGACAGGGAGCACTGAAGCTTTCTTT. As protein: CAIRDPTGSTEAFF.

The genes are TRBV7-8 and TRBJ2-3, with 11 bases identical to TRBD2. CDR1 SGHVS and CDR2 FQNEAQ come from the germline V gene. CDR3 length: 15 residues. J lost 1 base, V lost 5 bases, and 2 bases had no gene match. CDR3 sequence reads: CASSISGRGTDTQYF. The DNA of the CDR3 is TGTGCCAGCAGCATTAGCGGGAGGGGCACAGATACGCAGTATTTT.

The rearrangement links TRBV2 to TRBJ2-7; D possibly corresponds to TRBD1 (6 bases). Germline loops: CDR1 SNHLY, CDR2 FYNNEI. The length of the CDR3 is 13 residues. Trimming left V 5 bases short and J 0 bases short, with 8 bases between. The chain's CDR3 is CASSTGNSYEQYF. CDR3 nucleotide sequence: TGTGCCAGCAGTACAGGGAACTCCTACGAGCAGTACTTC.

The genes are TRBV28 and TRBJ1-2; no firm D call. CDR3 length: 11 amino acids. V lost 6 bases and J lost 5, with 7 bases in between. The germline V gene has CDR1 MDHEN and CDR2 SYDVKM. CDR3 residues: CASSSEYGYTF. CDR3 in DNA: TGTGCCAGCAGCTCAGAGTATGGCTACACCTTC.

CDR3 region: CASSITRAGANVLTF. The CDR3 DNA follows: TGTGCCAGTAGTATAACCCGAGCCGGGGCCAACGTCCTGACTTTC. The chain links TRBV19 to TRBJ2-6, with D unresolved. The V and J ends lost 2 bases and 4 bases respectively, with 9 bases between them. Germline V gives CDR1 LNHDA, CDR2 SQIVND (reference sequence). This CDR3 has 15 residues.

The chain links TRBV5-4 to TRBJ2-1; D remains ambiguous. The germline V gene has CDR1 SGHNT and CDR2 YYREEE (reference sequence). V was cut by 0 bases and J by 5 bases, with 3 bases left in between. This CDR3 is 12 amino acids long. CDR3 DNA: TGTGCCAGCAGCTTGGTTCACAATGAGCAGTTCTTC. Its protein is CASSLVHNEQFF.

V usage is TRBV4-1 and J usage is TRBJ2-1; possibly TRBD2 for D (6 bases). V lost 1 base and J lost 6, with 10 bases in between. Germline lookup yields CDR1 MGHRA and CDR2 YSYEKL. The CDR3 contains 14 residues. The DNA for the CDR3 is TGCGCCAGCAGCCAAGCGGCCGGGGGCAATGAGCAGTTCTTC. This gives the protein CASSQAAGGNEQFF.